These 18 T cell receptor beta chains share one sample of origin, sequenced in a study of spatial heterogeneity in lung cancer. Time point here: sample taken at primary tumor resection. TCRdb reprocessed the 5' RACE reads with MiXCR, giving one entry per CDR3 protein. Here the sample spans about 44,000 distinct CDR3 sequences, roughly an eighth being singletons. Sequenced material: PBMCs, taken at surgery. These receptors came from a male donor with early-stage non-small cell lung cancer.

The rearrangement links TRBV20-1 to TRBJ2-7; D is ambiguous. Trimming removed 7 bases at V and 6 bases at J, with 16 bases between. This CDR3 region has 12 residues. Germline V gene sequence: CDR1 DFQATT, CDR2 SNEGSKA (reference sequence). CDR3 sequence reads: CSEANRRGEQYF. DNA of the CDR3: TGCAGTGAGGCGAACCGTCGAGGCGAGCAGTACTTC.

The chain is built from TRBV12-3 or TRBV12-4 and TRBJ1-5; D is unresolved. The CDR3 runs to 14 residues. The V gene lost 4 bases and the J gene lost 6 bases, with 13 bases spanning the gap. The CDR3 here is CASSSPGKAQPQHF. As DNA, the CDR3 is TGTGCCAGCAGTTCCCCTGGCAAGGCTCAGCCCCAGCATTTT.

This clonotype was observed a few times. V and J are TRBV5-1 and TRBJ2-6; D is uncertain. The germline V gene encodes CDR1 SGHRS and CDR2 YFSETQ. The CDR3 is 14 amino acids. Between the trimmed V and J ends, which lost 5 bases and 0 bases, there was a span of 6 bases. CDR3 region: CASRSSSGANVLTF. The CDR3 DNA reads TGCGCCAGCAGGTCTAGCTCTGGGGCCAACGTCCTGACTTTC.

CDR3 nucleotides: TGCAGCGGAGGACAGGGGAACTATGGCTACACCTTC. It encodes CSGGQGNYGYTF. The V and J genes are TRBV29-1 and TRBJ1-2; 9 bases fit TRBD1. This CDR3 has 12 amino acids. V gave up 7 bases and J gave up 2 bases; unmatched junction bases: 2. Germline V lookup: CDR1 SQVTM, CDR2 ANQGSEA. Using reference TRBV29-1 and TRBJ1-2 for the parts outside the CDR3, the full variable domain is SAVISQKPSRDICQRGTSLTIQCQVDSQVTMMFWYRQQPGQSLTLIATANQGSEATYESGFVIDKFPISRPNLTFSTLTVSNMSPEDSSIYLCSGGQGNYGYTFGSGTRLTVV.

The V call is TRBV18, the J call TRBJ2-7; 7 bases are a match to TRBD2. V shed 2 bases and J 6 bases; nucleotides not matched to a gene: 4. CDR1 is KGHSH, CDR2 LQKENI, per germline. This CDR3 has 13 amino acids. This CDR3 is CASSPSLAGEQYF. For the CDR3, the DNA is TGTGCCAGCTCACCATCTTTAGCGGGCGAGCAGTACTTC.

J is TRBJ2-3 and V is TRBV2; 10 bases line up with TRBD2. The CDR3 sequence is 14 residues long. Germline-derived CDR1 and CDR2 are SNHLY and FYNNEI. J gave up 4 bases and V 8 bases, and 6 bases lay outside the gene matches. CDR3 loop: CASGLADWSDTQYF. CDR3 DNA: TGTGCCAGCGGACTAGCGGACTGGTCAGATACGCAGTATTTT.

V gene TRBV29-1 combines with J gene TRBJ1-1; D might be TRBD1 (5 bases). V lost 7 bases and J 2 bases, leaving 14 bases between the germline ends. The germline V gene has CDR1 SQVTM and CDR2 ANQGSEA. The CDR3 sequence is 13 residues long. The chain's CDR3 is CSAPTEVNTEAFF. In DNA, the CDR3 is TGCAGCGCCCCGACAGAAGTCAACACTGAAGCTTTCTTT.

This clonotype was observed at least ten times. The chain has TRBV2 and TRBJ2-5; the D gene is possibly TRBD2 (6 bases). V lost 5 bases and J lost 5, with 18 bases in between. This CDR3 is built from 15 residues. Germline CDR1 and CDR2: SNHLY and FYNNEI. In DNA form, the CDR3 reads TGTGCCAGCAGTCCCCAAACGACTGCGGGGGAGACCCAGTACTTC. Its protein product is CASSPQTTAGETQYF.

The V call is TRBV10-3, the J call TRBJ2-5, with D possibly being TRBD1 (5 bases). Deletions cut 5 bases from V and 2 bases from J, with 12 bases between. From germline, CDR1 is ENHRY and CDR2 SYGVKD. The CDR3 is 14 amino acids. CDR3 residues: CAISPRDVQETQYF. In DNA, the CDR3 is TGTGCCATCAGTCCCAGGGATGTGCAAGAGACCCAGTACTTC.

In its sample, this clonotype was seen once. J is TRBJ2-7 and V is TRBV28; D unclear. CDR1 and CDR2 (germline): MDHEN, SYDVKM. The CDR3 runs 11 residues. Trimming pared 5 bases from V and 7 bases from J, leaving 9 bases between. CDR3 protein: CASSQSREQYF. The CDR3 DNA follows: TGTGCCAGCAGTCAAAGCCGGGAGCAGTACTTC.

The chain is built from TRBV20-1 and TRBJ2-1, with 9 bases identical to TRBD2. The V segment lost 5 bases and the J segment 7 bases; nucleotides outside the gene matches: 6. The CDR3 covers 13 residues. Per germline, CDR1 DFQATT and CDR2 SNEGSKA (reference sequence). The CDR3 is CSADRAGGNEQFF. The CDR3 bases are TGCAGTGCTGACCGGGCGGGAGGGAATGAGCAGTTCTTC.

The chain is built from TRBV29-1 and TRBJ1-1; D call uncertain. Trimming left V 2 bases short and J 6 bases short, with 7 bases between. Per germline, CDR1 SQVTM and CDR2 ANQGSEA. The CDR3 runs to 11 residues. Written as DNA, the CDR3 is TGCAGCGTTGAATCCTCCGCTGAAGCTTTCTTT. Translated, it gives CSVESSAEAFF.

The CDR3 sequence is CSVERQGGGETQYF. CDR3 nucleotide sequence: TGCAGCGTTGAAAGACAGGGCGGAGGGGAGACCCAGTACTTC. This sequence joins TRBV29-1 and TRBJ2-5, with a possible D match to TRBD1 (7 bases). Germline V lookup: CDR1 SQVTM, CDR2 ANQGSEA. The CDR3 consists of 14 residues. Between the trimmed V and J ends, which lost 2 bases and 5 bases, there was a span of 15 bases. Using reference TRBV29-1 and TRBJ2-5 for the parts outside the CDR3, the full variable domain is SAVISQKPSRDICQRGTSLTIQCQVDSQVTMMFWYRQQPGQSLTLIATANQGSEATYESGFVIDKFPISRPNLTFSTLTVSNMSPEDSSIYLCSVERQGGGETQYFGPGTRLLVL.

In its sample, this clonotype was seen a few times. The chain combines TRBV2 with TRBJ1-2; D uncertain. This CDR3 comprises 12 residues. Germline V CDR1 and CDR2: SNHLY, FYNNEI. Trimming took off 3 bases at V and 8 bases at J, with 10 bases between the two ends. CDR3 sequence reads: CASSDENFGYTF. CDR3 nucleotide sequence: TGTGCCAGCAGTGACGAAAACTTCGGCTACACCTTC.

This clonotype was recorded a few times. The V call is TRBV18, the J call TRBJ2-7; 7 nucleotides line up with TRBD2. This CDR3 has 14 amino acids. The germline CDR1 and CDR2 sequences are KGHSH and LQKENI. The V segment lost 3 bases and the J segment 2 bases; nucleotides outside the gene matches: 4. As DNA, the CDR3 is TGTGCCAGCTCACCGTCTAGCGGCCCCTACGAGCAGTACTTC. The encoded protein is CASSPSSGPYEQYF. The full variable domain, completed using reference TRBV18 and TRBJ2-7, is NAGVMQNPRHLVRRRGQEARLRCSPMKGHSHVYWYRQLPEEGLKFMVYLQKENIIDESGMPKERFSAEFPKEGPSILRIQQVVRGDSAAYFCASSPSSGPYEQYFGPGTRLTVT.

The chain uses TRBV6-5 and TRBJ1-6; tentatively, D is TRBD1 (6 bases). V was trimmed by 5 bases and J by 8 bases, leaving 16 bases between them. The CDR3 has 15 residues. Germline lookup yields CDR1 MNHEY and CDR2 SVGAGI. As DNA, the CDR3 is TGTGCCAGCAGTCCCCCTTTAGGGGGTCATTCACCCCTCCACTTT. Protein product: CASSPPLGGHSPLHF.

This clonotype has more than one count but fewer than ten. The V gene is TRBV11-2, the J gene TRBJ2-7; D remains unclear. CDR3 size: 12 residues. Per germline, CDR1 SGHAT and CDR2 FQNNGV. V gave up 5 bases and J gave up 5 bases, with 10 bases separating them. CDR3 in DNA: TGTGCCAGCAGCCTCAATGGTGACGAGCAGTACTTC. Translating gives CASSLNGDEQYF.

CDR3 region: CASARKVAGAVETQYF. CDR3 coding DNA: TGTGCCAGCGCCCGAAAGGTGGCAGGGGCCGTAGAGACCCAGTACTTC. The chain is built from TRBV6-1 and TRBJ2-5, with TRBD1 as a possible D gene (6 bases). Germline CDR1 is MNHNS and CDR2 is SASEGT. Trimming took 8 bases from V and 4 from J, leaving 23 bases between them. CDR3 size: 16 residues.